These 14 T cell receptor beta chains originate from one sample sequenced in a study of tumor and adjacent non-tumor tissue in lung cancer. The library came from three nested PCR rounds adapted from ARM-PCR protocols. TCRdb re-called the multiplex PCR reads through MiXCR, storing one row per CDR3 protein. The sample records approximately 120,000 distinct CDR3 sequences, roughly 80% being singletons. No cell sorting was done before RNA was extracted from the tissue. Sample: lung tumor tissue. The receptors here all came from an older woman with non-small cell lung cancer.

As regards this clonotype: At one end the junction does not follow the germline gene, possibly because of a read error. The chain uses TRBV11-2 and TRBJ2-7; 9 bases are a match to TRBD1. Germline CDR1 reads SGHAT; CDR2 reads FQNNGV. This CDR3 is built from 15 residues. The CDR3: CANSPGPGQGYEQYF. The CDR3 nucleotides read TGTGCCAACAGCCCAGGCCCAGGACAGGGGTACGAGCAGTACTTC.

Turning to this clonotype: A much more abundant neighbour one base away suggests this may be a read error. This chain uses TRBV20-1 with TRBJ2-7, with 8 bases identical to TRBD2. Germline CDR1 is DFQATT and CDR2 is SNEGSKA (reference sequence). CDR3 length: 14 residues. V dropped 2 bases and J dropped 7; count of bases not matched to a gene: 10. The CDR3 nucleotides read TGCAGTGCTAGAACTCCGGGACTAGTCGGGGAGCAGTACTTC. It yields the protein CSARTPGLVGEQYF.

This clonotype has just a few counts. The junction differs from germline at one of its ends, possibly a read error. This sequence joins TRBV5-1 and TRBJ2-1; tentatively, D is TRBD1 (6 bases). The CDR3 totals 14 residues. Germline assignment: CDR1 SGHRS and CDR2 YFSETQ. The DNA of the CDR3 is TGCGCCAGCAGCGCGGACAGAGGGGTAAATGAGCAGCTCTTC. Residues: CASSADRGVNEQLF.

The chain links TRBV30 to TRBJ2-2, with TRBD2 identical over 7 bases. Unmatched junction bases numbered 7, after V lost 5 bases and J lost 4 bases. CDR1 and CDR2 from the germline V gene are GTSNPN and SVGIG (reference sequence). The CDR3 has 14 amino acids. The CDR3 region has the DNA TGTGCCTGGTCTAGCGGAGACTTCACCGGGGAGCTGTTTTTT. It translates to CAWSSGDFTGELFF.

V usage is TRBV20-1 and J usage is TRBJ1-1, with 9 bases lining up with TRBD1. The CDR3 loop spans 14 amino acids. The germline V gene has CDR1 DFQATT and CDR2 SNEGSKA (reference sequence). The CDR3 DNA is TGCGGTACTGGGGGGGGGACAGGGAGGACTGAAGCTTTCTTT. Translated, it gives CGTGGGTGRTEAFF.

Of note for this clonotype: One end of the junction is discordant with germline, which a read error may explain. This chain uses TRBV9 with TRBJ2-3; D is unresolved. This CDR3 region has 15 residues. Germline V gene data show CDR1 as SGDLS and CDR2 as YYNGEE. The CDR3, as DNA: TGTGCCAGCAACGTAGAAAACCGGGGCACAGATACGCAGTATTTT. It encodes CASNVENRGTDTQYF.

A note on this clonotype: The junction does not match germline at one end; this may be a read error. The rearrangement links TRBV20-1 to TRBJ1-1; TRBD1 might be the D (6 bases). Germline V gene data show CDR1 as DFQATT and CDR2 as SNEGSKA (reference sequence). The CDR3 covers 14 residues. The CDR3 sequence is CRAVNIHDALGQLF. The CDR3 DNA reads as TGCAGAGCGGTCAACATCCACGACGCTTTAGGACAGCTCTTT.

The genes are TRBV11-3 and TRBJ2-1; 7 bases are shared with TRBD2. The V gene's germline CDR1 is SGHNT and CDR2 YENEEA. With 5 bases clipped from V and 7 bases from J, the junction kept 11 bases outside the gene matches. CDR3 size: 15 residues. The CDR3 is CASSHPVGGKNEQFF. The CDR3 nucleotides are TGTGCCAGCAGCCACCCAGTGGGGGGGAAAAATGAGCAGTTCTTC.

In the case of this clonotype: This CDR3 is missing its conserved last phenylalanine or tryptophan, likely due to a read error. The DNA is left out, because the CDR3 cannot be placed on it with certainty; the CDR3 is given as TCRdb lists it. The chain uses TRBV20-1 and TRBJ1-6; the table's D call of TRBD1 was not tested on the DNA. The CDR3 length is 16 residues, termini included. Germline V CDR1 and CDR2: DFQATT, SNEGSKA (reference sequence). CDR3 residues: CSAREYRGPDSSPLHS.

This clonotype was seen a handful of times. At one end, the junction sequence differs from germline, possibly due to a read error. The V gene is TRBV5-1, the J gene TRBJ2-2, with 7 bases fitting TRBD2. Germline V CDR1 and CDR2: SGHRS, YFSETQ. This CDR3 region has 13 residues. CDR3 amino acids: CASSPSNSGELFF. The CDR3 coding sequence is TGCGCCAGCAGCCCGTCAAACAGCGGGGAGCTGTTCTTT.

With regard to this clonotype: Compared with germline, one end of the junction differs, possibly owing to a read error. The chain links TRBV5-4 to TRBJ2-5; perhaps TRBD1 as D (5 bases). The last part of the DNA fits TRBJ2-3 better; the J call may be wrong. The CDR3 covers 14 residues. Germline CDR1 is SGHNT and CDR2 is YYREEE (reference sequence). This chain's CDR3 is CASGLVQGQETQYF. CDR3 DNA sequence: TGTGCCAGCGGCTTGGTGCAGGGCCAAGAGACCCAGTATTTT.

As for this clonotype: A much larger clone differs by one base, so this may be a read error. The J gene is TRBJ1-3, the V gene TRBV20-1; maybe TRBD1 (5 bases). With 0 bases removed from V and 1 base from J, the gap between germline ends came to 7 bases. CDR1 and CDR2 from the germline V gene are DFQATT and SNEGSKA (reference sequence). The CDR3 totals 14 residues. The CDR3 region is CSARESGSGNTIYF. The CDR3 DNA sequence: TGCAGTGCTAGAGAATCAGGGTCTGGAAACACCATATATTTT.

V usage is TRBV4-3 and J usage is TRBJ1-1; 7 bases are a match to TRBD1. Germline CDR1 and CDR2: LGHNA and YSLEER. The CDR3 is 13 amino acids. V lost 8 bases to trimming and J lost 6 bases; unmatched junction nucleotides: 9. The CDR3 sequence is CASQDSQGAEAFF. As DNA, the CDR3 is TGCGCCAGCCAAGATTCCCAGGGGGCTGAAGCTTTCTTT.

DNA of the CDR3: TGTGCCAGCAGCTTAAATCCGGGGTCAGATACGCAGTATTTT. Its protein is CASSLNPGSDTQYF. The chain carries TRBV11-2 and TRBJ2-3; weak D call: TRBD2 (5 bases). CDR3 length: 14 amino acids. Deletions cut 2 bases from V and 4 bases from J, with 10 bases between. Germline V lookup: CDR1 SGHAT, CDR2 FQNNGV.